This TCR beta chain emerged from a study of shared clonotypes between healthy human individuals. This CDR3 has 16 residues. Trimming shortened V by 5 bases and J by 0 bases, and 14 bases separated the two germline ends. From germline, CDR1 is MDHEN and CDR2 SYDVKM. Method: immunoSEQ multiplex PCR; TCRdb's copy keeps in-frame clones and lacks some. The sample has about 2.2 million clones, 93% seen once. Terminally differentiated effector memory CD45RA+ cells were excluded from the naive CD8 cells, which were CD45RO-negative and positively selected for CCR7. The sample taken for sequencing was naive CD8+ T cells from PBMCs. This clonotype was sampled from a man between 18 and 29 years old in good health. Some clones in this sample may be carry-over from other donors' samples. This rearrangement joins TRBV28 to TRBJ1-5; tentatively, D is TRBD1 (6 bases). The CDR3 DNA reads TGTGCCAGCAGTCTCTACAGGGCATATAGCAATCAGCCCCAGCATTTT. It encodes CASSLYRAYSNQPQHF.